Presented here are 6 T cell receptor beta chains from one specimen sequenced in a study of OX40 agonist ivuxolimab in advanced cancers. TCRdb keeps only in-frame clones here, not all; method: immunoSEQ multiplex PCR. The table includes about 63,000 clones, 77% detected once. Sequenced material: CD4+ or CD8+ T cells sorted from blood, taken in a trial of the OX40 agonist ivuxolimab. These TCRs come from an adult with an advanced solid tumor such as melanoma, head and neck, liver or kidney cancer.

The genes are TRBV4-1 and TRBJ2-5; 9 nucleotides match TRBD2. The junction had 13 bases not matched to a gene; V was cut back by 4 bases and J by 4 bases. The length of the CDR3 is 17 residues. Germline CDR1 is MGHRA and CDR2 is YSYEKL. CDR3 sequence: CASSLSSFAGGRETQYF. DNA for the CDR3: TGCGCCAGCAGCCTTTCCAGTTTTGCGGGGGGGCGAGAGACCCAGTACTTC.

The CDR3 is CASSHQAGGELFF. In DNA, the CDR3 is TGTGCCAGCAGCCACCAGGCGGGCGGGGAGCTGTTTTTT. J is TRBJ2-2 and V is TRBV7-2; D is perhaps TRBD2 (5 bases). Germline V gives CDR1 SGHTA, CDR2 FQGNSA. Trimming shortened V by 5 bases and J by 7 bases, and 11 bases separated the two germline ends. The CDR3 loop spans 13 amino acids.

This clone was counted between two and nine times. The rearrangement links TRBV4-1 to TRBJ1-5; D is unclear. V was pared by 1 base and J by 7 bases, with 17 bases between. CDR3 size: 16 residues. The germline gives CDR1 MGHRA, CDR2 YSYEKL. CDR3 sequence (DNA): TGCGCCAGCAGCCAAGCTCAGGCTGCCTTTGGGCAGCCCCAGCATTTT. The encoded protein is CASSQAQAAFGQPQHF.

This chain joins TRBV19 and TRBJ1-6; 10 bases are a match to TRBD1. The germline gives CDR1 LNHDA, CDR2 SQIVND (reference sequence). The CDR3 runs to 16 residues. The V segment lost 4 bases and the J segment 6 bases; nucleotides outside the gene matches: 6. The CDR3 protein is CASSTTGQGSNSPLHF. Here the CDR3 DNA reads TGTGCCAGTAGTACCACGGGACAGGGGAGTAATTCACCCCTCCACTTT. Full variable domain (remainder filled in from reference TRBV19 and TRBJ1-6): DGGITQSPKYLFRKEGQNVTLSCEQNLNHDAMYWYRQDPGQGLRLIYYSQIVNDFQKGDIAEGYSVSREKKESFPLTVTSAQKNPTAFYLCASSTTGQGSNSPLHFGNGTRLTVT.

The chain couples TRBV25-1 to TRBJ2-3; D might be TRBD2 (5 bases). Trimming left V 8 bases short and J 6 bases short, with 12 bases between. The CDR3 covers 12 residues. Germline V gene sequence: CDR1 MGHDK, CDR2 SYGVNS. Here the CDR3 reads CASLASADTQYF. The CDR3 coding sequence is TGTGCCAGCCTAGCTAGTGCCGATACGCAGTATTTT.

This sequence joins TRBV5-1 and TRBJ2-2, with D maybe TRBD1 (5 bases). The V gene lost 3 bases and the J gene lost 6 bases, with 9 bases spanning the gap. The CDR3 contains 13 residues. Germline V gene lookup returns CDR1 SGHRS and CDR2 YFSETQ. CDR3 bases: TGCGCCAGCAGCTGGACATTTCCCGGGGAGCTGTTTTTT. This codes for CASSWTFPGELFF.